This T cell receptor beta chain was identified in a study of PD-1 blockade in classical Hodgkin lymphoma. Study-level background: With a 2-week interval, patients received intravenous nivolumab at 3 mg/kg.

The V end lost 6 bases, the J end lost 1 base, and 12 bases lay between the germline ends. From germline, CDR1 is SQVTM and CDR2 ANQGSEA. The CDR3 sequence is 13 residues long. On this clone itself: Its antigen is currently unknown.

Time point: cycle 4 day 1 (C4D1), after less than 7 weeks of nivolumab. Every patient experienced relapse after autologous stem cell transplantation, and brentuximab vedotin exposure varied. Libraries were prepared by immunoSEQ multiplex PCR; TCRdb keeps only in-frame clonotypes and omits some of them. The profile shows tens of thousands of clones, just over 90% of them singletons. Whole-study results and caveats: At C4D1, TCR diversity had climbed significantly for CD4+ cells, though not for CD8+ cells.

The receptor's source is a human donor with classical Hodgkin lymphoma. The rearrangement uses TRBV29-1 and TRBJ1-1; D ambiguous. This specimen was peripheral blood mononuclear cells (PBMCs), taken before the fourth cycle of nivolumab. The CDR3 sequence is CSVTRTGNTEAFF. CDR3 nucleotides: TGCAGCGTGACCCGGACGGGGAACACTGAAGCTTTCTTT.